These 10 T cell receptor beta chains share one sample of origin, sequenced in a study of blood T cell repertoires in COVID-19. The repertoire was sequenced with immunoSEQ multiplex PCR; TCRdb's copy has only in-frame clones and lacks some. The sample contains about 140,000 clones, about 87% of which appear only once. Material for sequencing was peripheral blood. All receptors derive from a human donor with COVID-19, enrolled during active disease. The donor label of this sample is uncertain.

The rearrangement links TRBV29-1 to TRBJ2-3; 8 positions match TRBD1. CDR1 and CDR2 (germline): SQVTM, ANQGSEA. The V segment lost 4 bases and the J segment 2 bases; nucleotides outside the gene matches: 5. The CDR3 length is 14 residues. The CDR3 spells CSVAPRGHTDTQYF. The CDR3, as DNA: TGCAGCGTTGCACCCAGGGGGCACACAGATACGCAGTATTTT.

CDR3 in amino acids: CASNHASGAQNYGYTF. CDR3 bases: TGCGCCAGCAACCACGCCTCAGGGGCGCAGAACTATGGCTACACCTTC. The J gene is TRBJ1-2, the V gene TRBV4-1; the D gene is possibly TRBD1 (6 bases). Trimming took off 7 bases at V and 2 bases at J, with 20 bases between the two ends. The CDR3 consists of 16 residues. Germline CDR1 MGHRA, CDR2 YSYEKL.

V gene TRBV2 combines with J gene TRBJ1-2; D not resolved. The CDR3 consists of 14 residues. Deletions cut 3 bases from V and 5 bases from J, with 13 bases between. Germline CDR1 is SNHLY and CDR2 is FYNNEI. In nucleotides, the CDR3 is TGTGCCAGCAGTGAGCGAGCCAACTCTTATGGCTACACCTTC. Translated, it gives CASSERANSYGYTF.

The rearrangement links TRBV6-5 to TRBJ1-4, with no clear D. V lost 3 bases, J lost 8 bases, and 13 bases lay in between. The CDR3 contains 14 residues. Germline V CDR1 and CDR2: MNHEY, SVGAGI. The CDR3 sequence is CASSYSGGSEKLFF. The CDR3 nucleotides read TGTGCCAGCAGTTATTCGGGAGGATCCGAAAAACTGTTTTTT.

The rearrangement links TRBV6-5 to TRBJ2-1; D might be TRBD1 (5 bases). The germline gives CDR1 MNHEY, CDR2 SVGAGI. V lost 5 bases, J lost 8 bases, and 16 bases lay in between. The CDR3 runs 14 residues. CDR3 amino acids: CASSLRQTPDEQFF. The CDR3 DNA reads as TGTGCCAGCAGTCTCCGACAGACTCCGGATGAGCAGTTCTTC.

The count of this clone is one. The chain employs TRBV6-1 and TRBJ2-7; 11 nucleotides align to TRBD2. Germline V lookup: CDR1 MNHNS, CDR2 SASEGT. V lost 1 base and J lost 9; bases outside the gene matches: 11. The CDR3 covers 16 residues. CDR3 in DNA: TGTGCCAGCAGTGAAGGGGGACTAGCGGCCCTGGTTGGGCAGTACTTC. It codes for CASSEGGLAALVGQYF.

This chain connects TRBV5-1 to TRBJ2-2; TRBD2 matches at 8 bases. This CDR3 comprises 16 residues. Germline V gene data show CDR1 as SGHRS and CDR2 as YFSETQ. The junction had 5 bases not matched to a gene; V was cut back by 1 base and J by 3 bases. As DNA, the CDR3 is TGCGCCAGCAGCTTGCCGGGGGGGCTCGACACCGGGGAGCTGTTTTTT. Translated: CASSLPGGLDTGELFF.

This chain joins TRBV25-1 and TRBJ2-1, with TRBD1 identical over 7 bases. Trimming removed 4 bases from V and 3 bases from J; junction bases left unmatched: 3. Per the germline V gene, CDR1 is MGHDK and CDR2 is SYGVNS. CDR3 size: 14 residues. CDR3 sequence: CASSGPGGYNEQFF. DNA for the CDR3: TGTGCCAGCAGTGGTCCAGGGGGCTACAATGAGCAGTTCTTC.

The table lists this clone with a count of one. The chain employs TRBV2 and TRBJ1-2; 7 nucleotides align to TRBD1. The CDR3 has 13 residues. The germline gives CDR1 SNHLY, CDR2 FYNNEI. Trimming removed 6 bases from V and 4 bases from J; junction bases left unmatched: 5. The CDR3: CASSLGQLYGYTF. The CDR3 nucleotides read TGTGCCAGCAGCTTGGGACAGCTCTATGGCTACACCTTC.

The genes are TRBV9 and TRBJ2-5, with TRBD2 matching over 8 bases. The trim removed 2 bases at V and 5 bases at J, leaving 11 bases unmatched. Germline values: CDR1 SGDLS, CDR2 YYNGEE. CDR3 size: 16 residues. CDR3 sequence (DNA): TGTGCCAGCAGCGTGATTGGGGCTGGCGGGAGGGAGACCCAGTACTTC. This encodes CASSVIGAGGRETQYF.